The TCR beta chain described here comes from a study of cytomegalovirus exposure and HLA in healthy donors. All donors participated as healthy donors of bone marrow. Frequency places this clone as large. PCR amplification relied on 60 Vbeta primers (plus 13 Jbeta primers). Here immunoSEQ multiplex PCR was the method, and the copy in TCRdb shows in-frame clones only, minus some. The sample table includes some 40,000 clones. The germline gives CDR1 MDHEN, CDR2 SYDVKM. V lost 5 bases, J lost 0 bases, and 9 bases lay in between. This CDR3 has 14 residues. This chain links TRBV28 with TRBJ2-3; no firm D call. The sample taken for sequencing was PBMCs. The TCR originated in a human donor in good health. CDR3 coding DNA: TGTGCCAGCAGTGCGGCGACTAGCACAGATACGCAGTATTTT. It specifies CASSAATSTDTQYF. The full variable domain, completed using reference TRBV28 and TRBJ2-3, is DVKVTQSSRYLVKRTGEKVFLECVQDMDHENMFWYRQDPGLGLRLIYFSYDVKMKEKGDIPEGYSVSREKKERFSLILESASTNQTSMYLCASSAATSTDTQYFGPGTRLTVL.